The entry below describes one T cell receptor (beta chain). What it recognizes is unknown. This sample is part of a study of metastatic and nonmetastatic thyroid tumors. For the study at large: Blood and tumor or nodule tissue repertoires from malignant and benign thyroid patients were compared.

Trimming cost V 6 bases and J 1 base; bases outside gene matches: 10. The CDR3 runs to 16 residues. In germline, CDR1 is MNHNS, CDR2 SASEGT. Findings and limits, study-wide: Across blood and tumor, TCR beta diversity in malignant thyroid tumors was reportedly significantly higher than in benign nodules.

All patients were untreated before thyroid surgery. In the authors' methods: Variation in CDR3 across clinicopathological groups served as the basis for constructing a distant-metastasis classifier in papillary thyroid cancer. TCRdb re-processed the PCR reads through MiXCR. TCRdb's processing, not the study's, gives the V and J calls here. The sample lists 7,000 to 9,500 clones; under 25% were seen once. Sequencing used adjacent normal tissue. This sequence was found in a female donor with papillary thyroid cancer or a benign thyroid nodule (not recorded which). Some clones in this sample may be carry-over from other donors' samples. This chain joins TRBV6-1 and TRBJ2-3; 7 nucleotides line up with TRBD1. CDR3 loop: CASSVYNRGRTDTQYF. The CDR3 bases are TGTGCCAGCAGCGTATATAACAGGGGTCGCACAGATACGCAGTATTTT.